This TCR beta chain was obtained from a study of T cell responses to AZD1222 COVID-19 vaccine. Across the study: Researchers grouped second doses given at about 4 or about 12 weeks into one pool.

A remark on this clone: Its antigen remains unknown.

Germline CDR1 is ENHRY and CDR2 is SYGVKD. V lost 3 bases to trimming and J lost 5 bases, with 13 bases between them. The CDR3 totals 15 residues. Study-level points and caveats: Spike-specific TCR repertoires showed rising breadth and depth after two AZD1222 doses. White British ancestry dominated among donors, who included more females, and clonal diversity was possibly underestimated. Researchers report vaccine-associated CD4 TCRs spanning spike, with dominance at 160-218 and 743-854.

Method: immunoSEQ multiplex PCR; TCRdb's copy keeps in-frame clones and lacks some. The sample lists 150,000 or so clones, over 75% occurring once. Specimen: peripheral blood, collected on day 0 of AZD1222 vaccination. V is TRBV10-3 and J is TRBJ2-2; tentative D call: TRBD2 (5 bases). The TCR originated in an adult in good health. The CDR3 bases are TGTGCCATCAGTGACGGGGAGAATTGGACCGGGGAGCTGTTTTTT. This gives the protein CAISDGENWTGELFF.